This section outlines one T cell receptor beta chain sequence together with its context. There is no known antigen for this receptor. It has no much larger one-base neighbor in the sample; base qualities were not kept. Reading from cysteine to phenylalanine, the CDR3 counts 16 amino acids. The read is trimmed to its CDR3 DNA, 48 bases read in frame from base 1. The germline V gene specifies MNHNS as CDR1 and SASEGT as CDR2. Trimming at the junction amounts to 8 bases on V and 1 base on J, and the germline ends lie 20 bases apart. This entry belongs to a study of vaccination and CD4 T cells after COVID-19 (dated 2022 in TCRdb). As for the study more broadly: Every convalescent patient had a positive nasal swab PCR test for SARS-CoV-2, with mild disease in roughly ten patients and severe disease in one. The convalescent cohort included six males and four females, with two Hispanic individuals, seven Caucasians, two Asians and one multiracial person. Participants got two doses of the Pfizer-BioNTech BNT162b2 vaccine (n=8) or two doses of the Moderna mRNA-1273 vaccine (n=2). Post-COVID blood samples from convalescent patients were collected a median of around 100 days after diagnosis, with a range of roughly 35 to 170 days. Post-vaccine blood samples were obtained a median of approximately 70 days after the second vaccine dose, with a range of about 12 to 241 days. Overlapping spike peptide pools from SARS-CoV-2 and from the common cold coronaviruses HCoV-NL63, HCoV-OC43 and HCoV-229E were used as culture stimuli. In control cultures, a CEFX viral epitope pool was used as positive control, an HIV-1 Nef peptide pool was used as negative control, or no peptide was added. In some eleven COVID-19 convalescent patients and a handful of infection-naive healthy vaccine recipients, researchers compared the spike-specific CD4+ TCR repertoire from before mRNA vaccination with the repertoire from after. Paper-wide results and their limitations: Among convalescent patients, a median around 89% of the SARS-CoV-2-reactive clones seen after vaccination appeared only after vaccination, which suggests priming specific to the vaccine. Only a relatively small number of convalescent patients were included in the study, and early timepoints following natural infection were not analyzed. In convalescent patients, nearly all vaccine-specific clones (304 of 307) were found to be mono-reactive for SARS-CoV-2 spike rather than cross-reactive with common cold coronaviruses. Although the median number of SARS-CoV-2-reactive clonotypes went up from roughly 23 after infection to some 40 after vaccination, the increase was not significant.

Receptor libraries were prepared by PCR. DNA from cultured CD4+ T cells underwent TCR sequencing with the Oncomine TCR Beta short-read assay at the Johns Hopkins FTIC core. Genomic DNA was extracted from the cultured CD4+ T cells with the QIAamp micro DNA kit. Oncomine TCR Beta libraries made from cultured CD4+ T cells were pooled using unique dual indexes and sequenced on an Illumina iSeq 100. In the paper's pipeline: Non-productive sequences were filtered out, and CDR3s that did not start with C, did not end with F or W, or were shorter than 7 amino acids were discarded. Antigen-specific clonotypes were identified using the MANAFEST web application through comparison of peptide-stimulated wells with reference and other culture wells. Positive clones required FDR below 0.05, an odds ratio above 5, and productive frequency above 0.1% in at least two of three replicate wells. Cross-reactive clonotypes were defined as significantly expanded in both SARS-CoV-2 spike wells and at least one common cold coronavirus spike condition. Levenshtein distances (stringdist) and unrooted phylogenetic trees (ape) in R version 3.6.1 were used to assess CDR3 homology. The public sequencing data were trimmed at Q25 with fastp and processed into clonotypes with MiXCR by TCRdb, which kept only in-frame beta chains. One record per CDR3 amino acid sequence lists the most common genes and DNA. TCRdb, not the original authors, processed these V and J calls. The sample table lists 16,000 or so distinct CDR3 sequences, about 52% of them with a count of one. The top ten clones comprise around 3.4% of the sample.

The sample's treatment or condition, from its label and the paper: roughly 10-day PBMC culture with coronavirus spike peptide pools or control peptides (ViraFEST assay). The ViraFEST assay was used in the study, in which antigen-specific T cells were expanded with peptide pools and expanded clonotypes were subsequently identified by TCR sequencing. The positive SARS-CoV-2 PCR tests of the convalescent patients were dated from March to December 2020, before the Alpha, Beta and Delta variants emerged in the United States. PBMCs were cultured at under 2.5 million per well in IMDM supplemented with around 5.5% human AB serum and approximately 10 IU/ml IL-2, with around 10 ug/ml peptide pools added. On days 3 and 7, half of the culture medium was replaced with fresh IL-2-containing medium. CD4+ T cells were isolated after approximately 10 days of culture through negative selection using the EasySep CD4+ T cell isolation kit. PBMCs were separated from whole blood using Ficoll-Paque Plus gradient centrifugation and then either used fresh or cryopreserved at -140C. Triplicate wells were generally used for each culture condition.

The source is a human donor who had recovered from COVID-19. The chain is assembled from TRBV6-1 and TRBJ1-2; the D segment cannot be called with confidence. The source was CD4+ T cells from blood, cultured in vitro, collected before SARS-CoV-2 vaccination. At the DNA level, the sequence is TGTGCCAGCCTAGGACTTCGAGCAGGAGATAACTATGGCTACACCTTC. It translates as CASLGLRAGDNYGYTF.